One TCR beta chain is described in this entry. This sample is drawn from a study of blood T cell repertoires in COVID-19. Looking at the study overall: Researchers got acute and convalescent COVID-19 samples from the United States, Italy and Spain. In each case, the material was cDNA or gDNA derived from T cells, B-cell-depleted T cells, or PBMCs.

Original methodology: Amplifying reference gene primers gave estimates of nucleated cell counts. The method was immunoSEQ multiplex PCR; TCRdb's version includes in-frame clones alone and lacks a portion of them. The V and J calls and the clone size are those of that table, but D and trimming were determined from the DNA. The sample includes around 180,000 clones, roughly 80% of them seen just once. The CDR3 has 11 amino acids. V lost 3 bases to trimming and J lost 7 bases, with 9 bases between them. From germline, CDR1 is SQVTM and CDR2 ANQGSEA. The sequence derives from a woman aged 25 to 39 with acute or convalescent COVID-19. The chain combines TRBV29-1 with TRBJ1-1, with D perhaps matching TRBD1 (5 bases). Sequenced material: peripheral blood. The CDR3 is CSVDRANEAFF. DNA for the CDR3: TGCAGCGTTGACAGGGCCAATGAAGCTTTCTTT.